The entry that follows covers one T cell receptor beta chain sequence. Per the original methods: Estimated nucleated cell counts came from reference gene primer amplification. Sequencing was performed with immunoSEQ multiplex PCR; in TCRdb, only in-frame clones are kept and a portion is missing. D and trimming were read from the DNA, whereas the V and J calls and clone size are those reported in that table. Here the sample spans hundreds of thousands of clones, just over 85% being singletons. Trimming cost V 1 base and J 8 bases, with 9 bases left between them. The CDR3 extends over 13 amino acids. CDR1 and CDR2 from the germline V gene are LGHNA and YNFKEQ. These data come from a study of blood T cell repertoires in COVID-19. Study summary: Acute-phase and convalescent COVID-19 samples originated in the United States, Italy and Spain. From T cells, B-cell-depleted T cells, or PBMCs came the material, which was cDNA or gDNA.

The sequencing input was peripheral blood. The chain uses TRBV4-2 and TRBJ2-4; D not certain. This clonotype originated in a woman between 25 and 40 years old with active or convalescent COVID-19. The CDR3 DNA reads as TGTGCCAGCAGCCAAGTAATCGCAGACATTCAGTACTTC. It translates to CASSQVIADIQYF.